The subject of this entry is one TCR beta chain. Its antigen remains unidentified. Time point noted: blood at routine non-recurrence follow-up after resection. Extraction of whole RNA from tumor, nontumor lung or frozen PBMC preceded unsorted sequencing. Each TCR cDNA molecule carried a unique molecular identifier. MiXCR, applied by TCRdb to the 5' RACE reads, yields one record per CDR3 protein. The data contain 110,000 or so distinct CDR3 sequences, 10% to 12% of them singletons. This sample is part of a study of spatial heterogeneity in lung cancer. Across the study: The study sequenced follow-up PBMC samples when they were available, at a median of roughly two years after resection. Regarding the study as a whole: There were more appearances of ubiquitous expanded tumor TCRs in blood at resection than at follow-up.

J was trimmed by 5 bases and V by 0 bases; bases with no gene match: 7. CDR1 and CDR2 (germline): DFQATT, SNEGSKA (reference sequence). The CDR3 is 15 residues long. This sequence joins TRBV20-1 and TRBJ2-7, with 10 bases lining up with TRBD2. The sequence was collected from a female donor with early-stage non-small cell lung cancer. The specimen was PBMCs, collected at follow-up. As DNA, the CDR3 is TGCAGTGCTAGAGATTCGTCTAGCGGGAGCCACGAGCAGTACTTC. As protein: CSARDSSSGSHEQYF.